The next 32 T cell receptor beta chains were all read from a single sample in a study of T cell responses to AZD1222 COVID-19 vaccine. The protocol was immunoSEQ multiplex PCR, while the TCRdb copy is restricted to in-frame clones and leaves out a portion. Of some 150,000 clones in the sample, 90% to 95% are singletons; the top ten hold roughly 1.2%. Sequences were derived from peripheral blood, sampled on day 0 of AZD1222 vaccination. These receptor sequences come from an adult in good health.

The chain is built from TRBV5-6 and TRBJ2-3; D gene ambiguous. Per germline, CDR1 SGHDT and CDR2 YYEEEE. Trimming left V 4 bases short and J 4 bases short, with 7 bases between. The CDR3 contains 12 residues. The CDR3 bases are TGTGCCAGCAGCGAGTACGCAGATACGCAGTATTTT. Translating it yields CASSEYADTQYF. The full variable domain, in which reference TRBV5-6 and TRBJ2-3 provide the parts outside the CDR3, is DAGVTQSPTHLIKTRGQQVTLRCSPKSGHDTVSWYQQALGQGPQFIFQYYEEEERQRGNFPDRFSGHQFPNYSSELNVNALLLGDSALYLCASSEYADTQYFGPGTRLTVL.

The chain joins TRBV28 to TRBJ1-1, with D unresolved. Germline V gene lookup returns CDR1 MDHEN and CDR2 SYDVKM. The CDR3 has 15 amino acids. V lost 5 bases and J 0 bases, leaving 13 bases between the germline ends. The CDR3 is CASSILPWMNTEAFF. The CDR3 coding sequence is TGTGCCAGCAGTATCCTCCCCTGGATGAACACTGAAGCTTTCTTT.

The count of this clone is one. The rearrangement uses TRBV7-2 and TRBJ1-2, with 8 bases matching TRBD1. V shed 1 base and J 2 bases; nucleotides not matched to a gene: 3. CDR1 SGHTA and CDR2 FQGNSA come from the germline V gene. This CDR3 has 15 amino acids. The CDR3 reads CASSLGTGSNYGYTF. The CDR3, as DNA: TGTGCCAGCAGCTTAGGGACAGGGTCAAACTATGGCTACACCTTC.

This chain uses TRBV18 with TRBJ2-5; weak D call: TRBD2 (5 bases). V was clipped by 4 bases and J by 5 bases, with 8 bases between them. The CDR3 has 12 residues. CDR1 and CDR2 from the germline V gene are KGHSH and LQKENI. The CDR3 DNA follows: TGTGCCAGCTCACTCGGGGAGGAGACCCAGTACTTC. Its protein is CASSLGEETQYF. Complete variable domain (other parts from reference TRBV18 and TRBJ2-5): NAGVMQNPRHLVRRRGQEARLRCSPMKGHSHVYWYRQLPEEGLKFMVYLQKENIIDESGMPKERFSAEFPKEGPSILRIQQVVRGDSAAYFCASSLGEETQYFGPGTRLLVL.

As DNA, the CDR3 is TGTGCCACTTCAGAGGGTCGGGGGCCCTACGAGCAGTACGTC. Translating gives CATSEGRGPYEQYV. The chain employs TRBV28 and TRBJ2-7; tentatively, D is TRBD1 or TRBD2 (6 bases each). The CDR3 has 14 residues. V was shortened by 10 bases and J by 2 bases, with 18 bases between the two germline ends. Per the germline V gene, CDR1 is MDHEN and CDR2 is SYDVKM.

This clone appeared a single time. The CDR3 reads CASSQDTAGGDEKLFF. The CDR3 region has the DNA TGCGCCAGCAGCCAAGATACGGCAGGGGGCGATGAAAAACTGTTTTTT. The chain employs TRBV4-3 and TRBJ1-4, with 8 bases that match TRBD1. Losses at the gene ends were 0 bases for V and 6 bases for J; bases not matched to a gene: 6. The CDR3 runs to 16 residues. Germline V gene data show CDR1 as LGHNA and CDR2 as YSLEER.

The chain combines TRBV28 with TRBJ2-7; 7 positions agree with TRBD1. Looked up from germline, CDR1 is MDHEN and CDR2 is SYDVKM. The CDR3 runs to 16 residues. Trimming cost V 5 bases and J 4 bases; bases outside gene matches: 14. CDR3 nucleotide sequence: TGTGCCAGCAGTACTCGGGACAGACTAAGGTCGTACGAGCAGTACGTC. This translates into CASSTRDRLRSYEQYV.

The chain joins TRBV15 to TRBJ1-3; D gene ambiguous. Germline V gene lookup returns CDR1 LNHNV and CDR2 YYDKDF (reference sequence). Trimming shortened V by 1 base and J by 0 bases, and 10 bases separated the two germline ends. CDR3 length: 16 amino acids. The CDR3 DNA reads TGTGCCACCAGCAGAGGGTTGGGTGCCTCTGGAAACACCATATATTTT. This sequence encodes CATSRGLGASGNTIYF.

This rearrangement joins TRBV5-1 to TRBJ1-3; 8 bases map to TRBD1. Unmatched junction bases numbered 6, after V lost 4 bases and J lost 3 bases. The CDR3 length is 15 residues. Germline V gene sequence: CDR1 SGHRS, CDR2 YFSETQ. As DNA, the CDR3 is TGCGCCAGCAGCCAATACGGGACAGGTGGAAACACCATATATTTT. Its protein product is CASSQYGTGGNTIYF.

This chain uses TRBV5-1 with TRBJ1-5; 8 nucleotides align to TRBD1. V was clipped by 0 bases and J by 4 bases; unmatched bases: 3. In germline, CDR1 is SGHRS, CDR2 YFSETQ. The length of the CDR3 is 15 residues. The CDR3 loop reads CASSLAGGRNQPQHF. The CDR3 region has the DNA TGCGCCAGCAGCTTGGCAGGGGGCAGGAATCAGCCCCAGCATTTT.

The V gene is TRBV19, the J gene TRBJ1-5, with TRBD1 matching 8 bases. Germline CDR1 and CDR2: LNHDA and SQIVND (reference sequence). V lost 7 bases to trimming and J lost 6 bases; unmatched junction nucleotides: 5. The CDR3 is made up of 13 amino acids. The chain's CDR3 is CASNDRGGQPQHF. Written as DNA, the CDR3 is TGTGCCAGTAATGACAGGGGTGGTCAGCCCCAGCATTTT.

This sequence joins TRBV5-6 and TRBJ2-6; D perhaps matches TRBD1 (5 bases). Trimming pared 7 bases from V and 4 bases from J, leaving 12 bases between. Germline CDR1 SGHDT, CDR2 YYEEEE. CDR3 size: 14 residues. This chain's CDR3 is CASGWGHGANVLTF. The CDR3 DNA is TGTGCCAGCGGCTGGGGCCACGGGGCCAACGTCCTGACTTTC.

V gene TRBV19 combines with J gene TRBJ2-3, with 12 bases lining up with TRBD2. Germline CDR1 reads LNHDA; CDR2 reads SQIVND (reference sequence). The CDR3 is 16 residues long. V was clipped by 5 bases and J by 3 bases; unmatched bases: 6. The CDR3 bases are TGTGCCAGTAGTGGACGACTAGCGGGAGAAACAGATACGCAGTATTTT. Amino acid sequence: CASSGRLAGETDTQYF.

This rearrangement joins TRBV2 to TRBJ2-7, with a possible D match to TRBD2 (6 bases). Trimming cost V 6 bases and J 7 bases, with 19 bases left between them. The germline CDR1 and CDR2 sequences are SNHLY and FYNNEI. The CDR3 covers 14 residues. CDR3 in DNA: TGTGCCAGCAGCCCCCGGGACTTTAATAAGGAGCAGTACGTC. As protein: CASSPRDFNKEQYV.

This chain links TRBV5-4 with TRBJ2-7, with no clear D. The CDR3 covers 12 residues. Deletions cut 5 bases from V and 11 bases from J, with 17 bases between. Germline V gives CDR1 SGHNT, CDR2 YYREEE (reference sequence). The CDR3 spells CASSQNRALEYV. DNA for the CDR3: TGTGCCAGCAGTCAAAACCGCGCCCTGGAGTACGTC.

The chain combines TRBV27 with TRBJ1-2, with 8 bases aligning to TRBD1. Germline V gene data show CDR1 as MNHEY and CDR2 as SMNVEV (reference sequence). This CDR3 has 15 residues. J was trimmed by 0 bases and V by 2 bases; bases with no gene match: 2. CDR3 nucleotides: TGTGCCAGCAGTTTACAGGGGGCCCCTAACTATGGCTACACCTTC. Translation gives CASSLQGAPNYGYTF.

The chain employs TRBV7-2 and TRBJ1-4; no definite D call. CDR3 size: 17 residues. Germline V gives CDR1 SGHTA, CDR2 FQGNSA. The V and J ends lost 2 bases and 2 bases respectively, with 15 bases between them. CDR3 region: CASSLRSLRPTNEKLFF. CDR3 in DNA: TGTGCCAGCAGCTTAAGATCTTTGAGGCCTACTAATGAAAAACTGTTTTTT.

J is TRBJ2-2 and V is TRBV12-3 or TRBV12-4; D unresolved. This CDR3 spans 12 amino acids. V was trimmed by 7 bases and J by 5 bases, leaving 8 bases between them. DNA for the CDR3: TGTGCCAGCACCCCGACTACCGGGGAGCTGTTTTTT. Amino acid sequence: CASTPTTGELFF.

The V call is TRBV28, the J call TRBJ2-7, with D perhaps matching TRBD1 (6 bases). The CDR3 has 13 residues. V lost 4 bases and J 1 base, leaving 8 bases between the germline ends. Germline V lookup: CDR1 MDHEN, CDR2 SYDVKM. In nucleotides, the CDR3 is TGTGCCAGCAGTTCGGGACAATCCTACGAGCAGTACGTC. Translated: CASSSGQSYEQYV.

The rearrangement uses TRBV6-5 and TRBJ2-1; D is unresolved. The CDR3 sequence is 15 residues long. V dropped 0 bases and J dropped 3 bases, with 9 bases sitting between them. Germline V lookup: CDR1 MNHEY, CDR2 SVGAGI. In nucleotides, the CDR3 is TGTGCCAGCAGTTACTCCTCGGCAGTCTACAATGAGCAGTTCTTC. Encoded protein: CASSYSSAVYNEQFF.

This chain uses TRBV9 with TRBJ2-1; TRBD2 matches at 9 bases. Per germline, CDR1 SGDLS and CDR2 YYNGEE. This CDR3 region has 16 residues. Trimming at V came to 3 bases and at J to 4 bases, leaving 8 bases not matched to a gene. The CDR3 spells CASSARSLAGYNEQFF. CDR3 sequence (DNA): TGTGCCAGCAGCGCCCGATCCCTAGCGGGATACAATGAGCAGTTCTTC.

This rearrangement joins TRBV18 to TRBJ2-7; D is unresolved. The CDR3 is made up of 12 amino acids. Looked up from germline, CDR1 is KGHSH and CDR2 is LQKENI. V was cut by 3 bases and J by 6 bases, with 9 bases left in between. CDR3 in amino acids: CASSPSGVEQYV. The CDR3, as DNA: TGTGCCAGCTCACCTTCGGGCGTCGAGCAGTACGTC.

V and J are TRBV6-5 and TRBJ1-5; D may be TRBD1 (6 bases). Trimming took 4 bases from V and 5 from J, leaving 12 bases between them. The length of the CDR3 is 14 residues. Germline V gives CDR1 MNHEY, CDR2 SVGAGI. CDR3 coding DNA: TGTGCCAGCAGTTCAGGACAGCGACATCAGCCCCAGCATTTT. This gives the protein CASSSGQRHQPQHF.

The genes are TRBV7-2 and TRBJ2-3; 7 bases agree with TRBD2. Unmatched junction bases numbered 5, after V lost 1 base and J lost 4 bases. This CDR3 comprises 15 residues. The V gene's germline CDR1 is SGHTA and CDR2 FQGNSA. CDR3 sequence (DNA): TGTGCCAGCAGCTTAGGGTCGGGGAGGGCAGATACGCAGTATTTT. It translates to CASSLGSGRADTQYF.

The chain uses TRBV7-9 and TRBJ2-3, with TRBD2 identical over 13 bases. Germline-derived CDR1 and CDR2 are SEHNR and FQNEAQ (reference sequence). CDR3 length equals 17 residues. The V and J ends lost 5 bases and 2 bases, in that order; junction bases with no gene match: 7. The CDR3 region is CASSLRLAGGITDTQYF. In nucleotides, the CDR3 is TGTGCCAGCAGCCTCCGACTAGCGGGGGGAATCACAGATACGCAGTATTTT. The variable domain in full, completed from reference TRBV7-9 and TRBJ2-3, reads DTGVSQNPRHKITKRGQNVTFRCDPISEHNRLYWYRQTLGQGPEFLTYFQNEAQLEKSRLLSDRFSAERPKGSFSTLEIQRTEQGDSAMYLCASSLRLAGGITDTQYFGPGTRLTVL.

Comment on this clone: At one end, the junction sequence differs from germline, possibly due to a read error. This rearrangement joins TRBV20-1 to TRBJ2-5; 10 bases line up with TRBD1. Germline loops: CDR1 DFQATT, CDR2 SNEGSKA (reference sequence). This CDR3 has 11 residues. The CDR3 DNA reads TGCAGTGCCCGACAGGGGGCCTGGTTTCACTTC. It encodes CSARQGAWFHF.

This clone was observed once. The chain links TRBV7-8 to TRBJ1-1, with D hard to call. Germline CDR1 reads SGHVS; CDR2 reads FQNEAQ. There are 12 residues in the CDR3. With 0 bases removed from V and 5 bases from J, the gap between germline ends came to 4 bases. CDR3 bases: TGTGCCAGCAGCTTAGCTTTTACTGAAGCTTTCTTT. Its translation: CASSLAFTEAFF. Full variable domain (remainder filled in from reference TRBV7-8 and TRBJ1-1): GAGVSQSPRYKVAKRGQDVALRCDPISGHVSLFWYQQALGQGPEFLTYFQNEAQLDKSGLPSDRFFAERPEGSVSTLKIQRTQQEDSAVYLCASSLAFTEAFFGQGTRLTVV.

The chain carries TRBV5-1 and TRBJ2-7; D possibly uses TRBD1 or TRBD2 (5 bases each). The CDR3 is 14 residues long. CDR1 and CDR2 from the germline V gene are SGHRS and YFSETQ. Deletions cut 1 base from V and 2 bases from J, with 10 bases between. CDR3 in amino acids: CASSLRGRPYEQYV. The CDR3, as DNA: TGCGCCAGCAGCTTGCGGGGCAGACCCTACGAGCAGTACGTC.

The chain couples TRBV28 to TRBJ2-1; 12 bases agree with TRBD2. V was pared by 4 bases and J by 5 bases, with 6 bases of the junction left unmatched. CDR3 length equals 16 residues. Germline CDR1 reads MDHEN; CDR2 reads SYDVKM. The CDR3 nucleotides are TGTGCCAGCAGTTCCCCCGGACTAGCGGGAAACAATGAGCAGTTCTTC. Translated: CASSSPGLAGNNEQFF.

The V gene is TRBV19, the J gene TRBJ1-2, with 8 bases aligning to TRBD1. J lost 6 bases, V lost 4 bases, and 4 bases had no gene match. The CDR3 contains 13 residues. CDR1 LNHDA and CDR2 SQIVND come from the germline V gene (reference sequence). The CDR3 coding sequence is TGTGCCAGTAGTACGAGGACAGGGCATGGCTACACCTTC. This codes for CASSTRTGHGYTF.

This chain uses TRBV7-2 with TRBJ2-1; 11 bases map to TRBD1. The V and J ends lost 6 bases and 7 bases, in that order; junction bases with no gene match: 14. Germline CDR1 is SGHTA and CDR2 is FQGNSA. The CDR3 spans 17 residues. Written as DNA, the CDR3 is TGTGCCAGCAGTCCCGCTTGGCGGACAGGGGGCAAAAATGAGCAGTTCTTC. Its translation is CASSPAWRTGGKNEQFF.

This clone has a single count. This chain uses TRBV7-2 with TRBJ1-3, with unresolved D. Trimming left V 5 bases short and J 0 bases short, with 11 bases between. Germline values: CDR1 SGHTA, CDR2 FQGNSA. This CDR3 has 15 residues. The CDR3 bases are TGTGCCAGCAGCGAGGGATGGAGCTCTGGAAACACCATATATTTT. Protein sequence: CASSEGWSSGNTIYF.